This T cell receptor (beta chain) emerged from a study of blood T cell repertoires in COVID-19. The CDR3 has 18 residues. The V and J ends lost 6 bases and 2 bases respectively, with 26 bases between them. CDR1 is LNHDA, CDR2 SQIVND, per germline (reference sequence). The authors' processing: Estimation of nucleated cell counts was performed using reference gene primer amplification. Clones were read by immunoSEQ multiplex PCR, and TCRdb kept only the in-frame ones, dropping some. Clonal size and the V and J genes are those of that table, whereas D and trimming came from the DNA. The table lists around 99,000 clones, 90% of them singletons.

The sample consisted of peripheral blood. The receptor was derived from a man between 50 and 59 years old with acute or convalescent COVID-19. The J gene is TRBJ2-7, the V gene TRBV19; D is undetermined. CDR3 region: CASSPAPSRVGLPYEQYF. CDR3 nucleotide sequence: TGTGCCAGTAGCCCTGCGCCCTCTAGAGTCGGCCTTCCCTACGAGCAGTACTTC.